The source of this TCR beta chain is a study of regulatory T cells. The study's findings and limits: Hydrophobic residues at CDR3 positions 6 and 7 were enriched in conventional CD4+ T cells of CD3G-deficient patients.

Worth noting for this clone: Its antigen is not identified.

Amplification used 52 TRBV primers and 13 TRBJ primers. TCRdb keeps only in-frame clones here, not all; method: immunoSEQ multiplex PCR. Altogether tens of thousands of clones are present, roughly 90% being singletons, with the ten largest covering 2.4%. All CD3G-deficient patients showed autoimmunity, more severe in two. Sorting split CD4+ cells into CD25-high CD127-low Tregs and CD25-low CD127-high conventional T cells. The CDR3 runs 14 residues. Germline V gives CDR1 LNHDA, CDR2 SQIVND (reference sequence). Trimming took 3 bases from V and 10 from J, leaving 15 bases between them. The sequence was collected from a person under 30 with CD3G deficiency. Material: conventional CD4+ T cells sorted from blood. V usage is TRBV19 and J usage is TRBJ1-4; TRBD1 is a possible D gene (5 bases). The CDR3 sequence: CASSIGGPWGKLFF. CDR3 DNA: TGTGCCAGTAGTATTGGGGGTCCGTGGGGAAAACTGTTTTTT. Variable domain in full (rest from reference TRBV19 and TRBJ1-4): DGGITQSPKYLFRKEGQNVTLSCEQNLNHDAMYWYRQDPGQGLRLIYYSQIVNDFQKGDIAEGYSVSREKKESFPLTVTSAQKNPTAFYLCASSIGGPWGKLFFGSGTQLSVL.